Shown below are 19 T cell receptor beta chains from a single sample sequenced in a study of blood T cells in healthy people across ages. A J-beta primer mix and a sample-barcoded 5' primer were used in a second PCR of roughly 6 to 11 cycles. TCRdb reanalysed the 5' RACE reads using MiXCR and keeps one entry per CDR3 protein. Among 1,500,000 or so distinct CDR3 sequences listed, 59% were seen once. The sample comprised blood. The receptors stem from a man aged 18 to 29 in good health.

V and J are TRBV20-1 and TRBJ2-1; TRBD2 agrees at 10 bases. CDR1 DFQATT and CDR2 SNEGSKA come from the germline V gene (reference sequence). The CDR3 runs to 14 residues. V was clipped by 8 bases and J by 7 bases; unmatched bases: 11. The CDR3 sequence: CSHQRGGDRNEQFF. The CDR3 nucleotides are TGCAGTCACCAGCGGGGGGGGGACAGGAATGAGCAGTTCTTC.

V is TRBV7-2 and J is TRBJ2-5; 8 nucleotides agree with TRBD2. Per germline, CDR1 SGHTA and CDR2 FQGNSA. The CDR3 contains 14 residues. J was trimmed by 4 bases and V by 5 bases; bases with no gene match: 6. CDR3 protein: CASSPGGPGETQYF. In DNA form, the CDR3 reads TGTGCCAGCAGCCCGGGAGGGCCTGGAGAGACCCAGTACTTC.

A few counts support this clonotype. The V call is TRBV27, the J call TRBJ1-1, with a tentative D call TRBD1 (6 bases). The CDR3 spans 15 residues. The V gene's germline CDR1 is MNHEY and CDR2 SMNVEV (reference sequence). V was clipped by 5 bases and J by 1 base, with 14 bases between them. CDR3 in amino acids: CASSPRQGTNTEAFF. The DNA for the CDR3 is TGTGCCAGCAGTCCCAGGCAGGGGACGAACACTGAAGCTTTCTTT.

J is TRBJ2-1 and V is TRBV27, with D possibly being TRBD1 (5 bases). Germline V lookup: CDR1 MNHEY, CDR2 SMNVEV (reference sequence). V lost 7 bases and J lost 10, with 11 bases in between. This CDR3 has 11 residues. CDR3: CASNRGWEQFF. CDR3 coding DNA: TGTGCCAGCAATAGGGGTTGGGAGCAGTTCTTC.

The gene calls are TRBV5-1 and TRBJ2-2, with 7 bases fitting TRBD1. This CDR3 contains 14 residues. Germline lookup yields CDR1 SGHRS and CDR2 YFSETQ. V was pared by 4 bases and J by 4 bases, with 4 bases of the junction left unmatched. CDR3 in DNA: TGCGCCAGCAGCCAGGGACAGAGCACCGGGGAGCTGTTTTTT. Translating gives CASSQGQSTGELFF. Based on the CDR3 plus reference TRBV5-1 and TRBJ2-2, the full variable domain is KAGVTQTPRYLIKTRGQQVTLSCSPISGHRSVSWYQQTPGQGLQFLFEYFSETQRNKGNFPGRFSGRQFSNSRSEMNVSTLELGDSALYLCASSQGQSTGELFFGEGSRLTVL.

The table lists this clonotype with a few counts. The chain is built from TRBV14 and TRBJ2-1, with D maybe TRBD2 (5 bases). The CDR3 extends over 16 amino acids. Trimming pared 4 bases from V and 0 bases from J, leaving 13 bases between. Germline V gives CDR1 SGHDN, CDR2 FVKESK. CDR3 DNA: TGTGCCAGCAGCCGTCCGAGCGGAATCTCCTACAATGAGCAGTTCTTC. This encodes CASSRPSGISYNEQFF.

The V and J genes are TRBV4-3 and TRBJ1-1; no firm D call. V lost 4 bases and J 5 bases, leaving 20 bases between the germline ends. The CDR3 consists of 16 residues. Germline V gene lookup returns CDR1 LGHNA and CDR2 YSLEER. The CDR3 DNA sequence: TGCGCCAGCAGCCGTTCACGGGGTTGGGGTACTACTGAAGCTTTCTTT. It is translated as CASSRSRGWGTTEAFF.

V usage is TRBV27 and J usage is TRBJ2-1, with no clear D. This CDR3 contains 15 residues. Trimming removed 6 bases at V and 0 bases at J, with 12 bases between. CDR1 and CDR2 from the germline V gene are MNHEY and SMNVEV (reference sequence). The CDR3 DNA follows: TGTGCCAGCAGGGCTCTGACGAGCTCCTACAATGAGCAGTTCTTC. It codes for CASRALTSSYNEQFF.

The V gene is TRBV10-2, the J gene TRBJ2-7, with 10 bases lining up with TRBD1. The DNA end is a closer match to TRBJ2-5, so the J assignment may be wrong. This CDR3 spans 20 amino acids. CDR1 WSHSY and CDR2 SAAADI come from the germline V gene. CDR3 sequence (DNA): TGCGCCAGCAGCTCAACCCCCGGGACAGGGGTCATCTTTTCTTCGGAGACCCAGTACTTC. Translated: CASSSTPGTGVIFSSETQYF.

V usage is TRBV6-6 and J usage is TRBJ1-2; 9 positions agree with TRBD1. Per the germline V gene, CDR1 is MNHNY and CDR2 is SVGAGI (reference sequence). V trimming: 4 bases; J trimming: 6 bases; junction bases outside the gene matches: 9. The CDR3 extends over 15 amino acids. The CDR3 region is CASSSADRGHNGYTF. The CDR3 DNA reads TGTGCCAGCAGTTCCGCGGACAGGGGTCATAATGGCTACACCTTC.

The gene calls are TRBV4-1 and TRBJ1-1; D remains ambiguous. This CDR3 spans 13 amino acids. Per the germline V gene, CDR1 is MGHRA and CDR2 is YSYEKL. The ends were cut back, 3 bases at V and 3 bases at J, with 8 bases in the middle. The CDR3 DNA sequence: TGCGCCAGCAGCCACACACGGGACACTGAAGCTTTCTTT. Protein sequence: CASSHTRDTEAFF.

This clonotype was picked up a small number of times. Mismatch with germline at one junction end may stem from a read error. The CDR3 region is CASSPPNSTDTQYF. CDR3 DNA: TGTGCTAGCAGCCCCCCTAACAGTACAGATACGCAGTATTTT. The chain joins TRBV7-7 to TRBJ2-3, with D hard to call. This CDR3 is built from 14 residues. Germline-derived CDR1 and CDR2 are SSHAT and FNYEAQ (reference sequence).

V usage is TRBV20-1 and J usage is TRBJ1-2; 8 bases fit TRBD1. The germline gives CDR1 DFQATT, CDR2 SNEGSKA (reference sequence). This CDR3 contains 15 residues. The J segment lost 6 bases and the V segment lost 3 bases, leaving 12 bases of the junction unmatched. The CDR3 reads CSASLLAGGSHGYTF. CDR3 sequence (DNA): TGCAGTGCTAGCCTTCTGGCAGGGGGCTCTCATGGCTACACCTTC.

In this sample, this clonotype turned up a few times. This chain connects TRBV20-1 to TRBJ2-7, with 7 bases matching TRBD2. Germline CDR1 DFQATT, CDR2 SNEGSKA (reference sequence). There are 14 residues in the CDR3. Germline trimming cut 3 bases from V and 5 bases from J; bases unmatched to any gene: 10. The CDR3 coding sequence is TGCAGTGCTAGTAGCGGGCTCCCTACGGACGAGCAGTACTTC. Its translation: CSASSGLPTDEQYF.

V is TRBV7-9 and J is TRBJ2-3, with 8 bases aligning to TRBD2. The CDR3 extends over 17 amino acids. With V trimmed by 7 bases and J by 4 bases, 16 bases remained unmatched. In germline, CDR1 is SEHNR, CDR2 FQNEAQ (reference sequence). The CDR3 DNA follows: TGTGCCAGCACCCGGGAGGGGCTAGCCGAAGCCGCAGATACGCAGTATTTT. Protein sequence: CASTREGLAEAADTQYF.

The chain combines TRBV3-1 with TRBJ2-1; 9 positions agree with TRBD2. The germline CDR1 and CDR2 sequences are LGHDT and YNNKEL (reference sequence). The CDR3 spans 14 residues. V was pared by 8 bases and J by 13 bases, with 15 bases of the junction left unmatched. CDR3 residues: CASGGLASFETQFF. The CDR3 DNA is TGTGCCAGCGGAGGACTAGCGTCGTTTGAGACCCAGTTCTTC.

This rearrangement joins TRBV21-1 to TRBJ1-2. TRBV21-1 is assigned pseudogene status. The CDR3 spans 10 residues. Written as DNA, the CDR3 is TGTGCCAGGAAGCATGTAGGCTACACCTTC. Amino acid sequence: CARKHVGYTF.

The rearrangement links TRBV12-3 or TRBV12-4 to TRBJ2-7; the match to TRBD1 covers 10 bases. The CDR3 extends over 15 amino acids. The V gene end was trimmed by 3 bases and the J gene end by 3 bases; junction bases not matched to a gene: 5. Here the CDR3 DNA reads TGTGCCAGCAGTTTTCCGGGACAGGGGCACTACGAGCAGTACTTC. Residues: CASSFPGQGHYEQYF.

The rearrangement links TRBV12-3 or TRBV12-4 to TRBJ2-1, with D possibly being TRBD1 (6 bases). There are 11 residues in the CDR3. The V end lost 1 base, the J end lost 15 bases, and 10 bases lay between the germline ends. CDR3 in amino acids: CASSLGQGWFF. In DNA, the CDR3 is TGTGCCAGCAGTTTAGGGCAGGGGTGGTTCTTC.